This T cell receptor (beta chain) was retrieved from a study of blood T cell repertoires in COVID-19. Libraries were prepared by immunoSEQ multiplex PCR; TCRdb keeps only in-frame clonotypes and omits some of them. Among over 150,000 clones listed, about 87% were seen once. Trimming cost V 3 bases and J 4 bases, with 13 bases left between them. CDR3 length: 15 residues. Germline V lookup: CDR1 SGHAT, CDR2 FQNNGV. The rearrangement links TRBV11-2 to TRBJ1-3; D unresolved. This TCR was sampled from a woman aged 55-69 years who had recovered from COVID-19. The sequenced sample consisted of peripheral blood. CDR3 protein: CASSFPRKMGNTIYF. The CDR3 DNA follows: TGTGCCAGCAGCTTCCCGCGGAAGATGGGAAACACCATATATTTT. Drawing the rest from reference TRBV11-2 and TRBJ1-3, the complete variable domain is EAGVAQSPRYKIIEKRQSVAFWCNPISGHATLYWYQQILGQGPKLLIQFQNNGVVDDSQLPKDRFSAERLKGVDSTLKIQPAKLEDSAVYLCASSFPRKMGNTIYFGEGSWLTVV.